A selection of T cell receptor beta chains follows, all from one sample in a study of circulating tumor DNA in untreated peripheral T-cell lymphoma. Produced via immunoSEQ multiplex PCR; TCRdb's table is partial and in-frame only. The sample has about 8,500 clones, roughly 80% seen once. The sequenced sample was tumor tissue. The receptors stem from a human donor with peripheral T-cell lymphoma. Both conserved end residues are part of each CDR3. D genes are given only for firm matches. A row's size may be missing; if present it is once, few, many or a size class.

d_gene: .
j_gene: TRBJ2-3
v_gene: TRBV29-1
abundance: .
CDR3aa: CSVSWGLPTDTQYF
CDR3nt: TGCAGCGTCTCTTGGGGGCTACCCACAGATACGCAGTATTTT

d_gene: .
j_gene: TRBJ2-1
v_gene: TRBV19
abundance: once
CDR3aa: CASSRGTGNYNEQFF
CDR3nt: TGTGCCAGTAGTAGGGGAACAGGGAACTACAATGAGCAGTTCTTC

d_gene: .
j_gene: TRBJ1-1
v_gene: TRBV19
abundance: .
CDR3aa: CASSIIRGYTEAFF
CDR3nt: TGTGCCAGTAGTATAATTAGGGGGTACACTGAAGCTTTCTTT

d_gene: .
j_gene: TRBJ2-3
v_gene: TRBV30
abundance: few
CDR3aa: CAWSREWTDTQYF
CDR3nt: TGTGCCTGGAGTCGGGAGTGGACAGATACGCAGTATTTT

d_gene: .
j_gene: TRBJ1-1
v_gene: TRBV19
abundance: .
CDR3aa: CASSIRIPNTEAFF
CDR3nt: TGTGCCAGTAGTATTAGGATCCCGAACACTGAAGCTTTCTTT

d_gene: .
j_gene: TRBJ1-2
v_gene: TRBV6-8
abundance: .
CDR3aa: CASSFPTAPGDSNGYTF
CDR3nt: TGTGCCAGCAGTTTCCCCACGGCGCCAGGCGACTCAAATGGCTACACCTTC

d_gene: .
j_gene: TRBJ2-3
v_gene: TRBV19
abundance: .
CDR3aa: CASRVQGSTDTQYF
CDR3nt: TGTGCCAGTAGAGTACAGGGAAGCACAGATACGCAGTATTTT

d_gene: TRBD1
j_gene: TRBJ1-1
v_gene: TRBV19
abundance: .
CDR3aa: CASSRTRGYPEAFF
CDR3nt: TGTGCCAGTAGCAGGACCAGGGGGTACCCTGAAGCTTTCTTT

d_gene: .
j_gene: TRBJ1-4
v_gene: TRBV19
abundance: .
CDR3aa: CASSISGRASRSEKLFF
CDR3nt: TGTGCCAGTAGTATAAGCGGCAGGGCCTCCCGTTCTGAAAAACTGTTTTTT

d_gene: .
j_gene: TRBJ1-1
v_gene: TRBV9
abundance: .
CDR3aa: CASSGGWNTEAFF
CDR3nt: TGTGCCAGCAGCGGGGGATGGAACACTGAAGCTTTCTTT

d_gene: TRBD1
j_gene: TRBJ2-7
v_gene: TRBV6-8
abundance: .
CDR3aa: CASSYKTGGRDEQYF
CDR3nt: TGTGCCAGCAGTTACAAGACAGGGGGGCGAGACGAGCAGTACTTC

d_gene: .
j_gene: TRBJ2-2
v_gene: TRBV10-2
abundance: .
CDR3aa: CASRGGANTGELFF
CDR3nt: TGCGCCAGCCGGGGCGGGGCCAACACCGGGGAGCTGTTTTTT

d_gene: .
j_gene: TRBJ2-7
v_gene: TRBV29-1
abundance: few
CDR3aa: CSVEKSSYEQYF
CDR3nt: TGCAGCGTTGAAAAGTCCAGCTACGAGCAGTACTTC

d_gene: .
j_gene: TRBJ2-5
v_gene: TRBV11-3
abundance: .
CDR3aa: CASSSPLGGRRETQYF
CDR3nt: TGTGCCAGCAGCTCCCCCTTGGGGGGAAGGAGAGAGACCCAGTACTTC

d_gene: .
j_gene: TRBJ1-3
v_gene: TRBV6-8
abundance: .
CDR3aa: CAIQVYSGNTIYF
CDR3nt: TGTGCCATACAGGTCTACTCTGGAAACACCATATATTTT

d_gene: .
j_gene: TRBJ1-1
v_gene: TRBV12-2
abundance: .
CDR3aa: CASTSLQGHWEVAFF
CDR3nt: TGTGCCTCGACGTCCCTCCAGGGCCACTGGGAGGTAGCTTTCTTT

d_gene: .
j_gene: TRBJ2-7
v_gene: TRBV11-3
abundance: .
CDR3aa: CASSFLTSSYEQYF
CDR3nt: TGTGCCAGCAGCTTTCTTACTTCATCCTACGAGCAGTACTTC

d_gene: .
j_gene: TRBJ1-4
v_gene: TRBV6-8
abundance: .
CDR3aa: CASSYSSGPRKKLFF
CDR3nt: TGTGCCAGCAGTTACTCGTCAGGGCCGAGGAAAAAACTGTTTTTT

d_gene: .
j_gene: TRBJ2-7
v_gene: TRBV14
abundance: .
CDR3aa: CASSQDPFRPGQQYF
CDR3nt: TGTGCTAGCAGCCAAGATCCCTTCAGACCGGGACAGCAGTACTTC

d_gene: .
j_gene: TRBJ2-7
v_gene: TRBV9
abundance: .
CDR3aa: CASSAGGGNPHEQYF
CDR3nt: TGTGCCAGCAGCGCGGGGGGCGGCAACCCACACGAGCAGTACTTC

d_gene: TRBD1
j_gene: TRBJ1-5
v_gene: TRBV5-1
abundance: .
CDR3aa: CASSPLSGTGGGQPQHF
CDR3nt: TGCGCCAGCAGCCCCCTTTCCGGGACAGGGGGCGGTCAGCCCCAGCATTTT

d_gene: .
j_gene: TRBJ2-7
v_gene: TRBV30
abundance: .
CDR3aa: CAWALGQGYEQYF
CDR3nt: TGTGCCTGGGCCCTCGGGCAGGGCTACGAGCAGTACTTC

d_gene: .
j_gene: TRBJ2-4
v_gene: TRBV7-5
abundance: .
CDR3aa: CASSSTPLRGQNIQYF
CDR3nt: TGTGCCAGCAGCTCAACGCCTTTGCGGGGACAAAACATTCAGTACTTC

d_gene: TRBD1
j_gene: TRBJ1-1
v_gene: TRBV7-6
abundance: .
CDR3aa: CASSLGGTGNTEAFF
CDR3nt: TGTGCCAGCAGCTTAGGAGGGACAGGGAACACTGAAGCTTTCTTT

d_gene: .
j_gene: TRBJ2-7
v_gene: TRBV29-1
abundance: .
CDR3aa: CSVEDRRLYEQYF
CDR3nt: TGCAGCGTTGAAGACAGGAGACTCTACGAGCAGTACTTC

d_gene: .
j_gene: TRBJ1-2
v_gene: TRBV28
abundance: .
CDR3aa: CVSSPMMRGSMRYTF
CDR3nt: TGTGTCAGCAGTCCTATGATGAGGGGATCTATGCGCTACACCTTC

d_gene: .
j_gene: TRBJ1-1
v_gene: TRBV6-8
abundance: .
CDR3aa: CASSYTYSAEAFF
CDR3nt: TGTGCCAGCAGTTACACCTACTCGGCCGAAGCTTTCTTT

d_gene: .
j_gene: TRBJ1-6
v_gene: TRBV9
abundance: .
CDR3aa: CASSVGGMYSPLHF
CDR3nt: TGTGCCAGCAGCGTAGGGGGGATGTATTCACCCCTCCACTTT

d_gene: TRBD1
j_gene: TRBJ2-1
v_gene: TRBV19
abundance: .
CDR3aa: CASRPGQHNEQFF
CDR3nt: TGTGCCAGTAGGCCGGGACAGCACAATGAGCAGTTCTTC

d_gene: .
j_gene: TRBJ1-2
v_gene: TRBV6-8
abundance: .
CDR3aa: CASSGGGGSLFVGYTF
CDR3nt: TGTGCCAGCAGTGGCGGGGGGGGTAGCCTTTTTGTAGGCTACACCTTC

d_gene: .
j_gene: TRBJ1-2
v_gene: TRBV6-8
abundance: .
CDR3aa: CASSYTGTFYGYTF
CDR3nt: TGTGCCAGCAGTTACACCGGGACATTCTATGGCTACACCTTC

d_gene: .
j_gene: TRBJ2-7
v_gene: TRBV12-5
abundance: .
CDR3aa: CASGLVLQPSISYEQYF
CDR3nt: TGTGCTAGTGGTTTGGTATTACAGCCCTCCATCTCCTACGAGCAGTACTTC

d_gene: .
j_gene: TRBJ1-1
v_gene: TRBV11-3
abundance: .
CDR3aa: CASSLSEVPNTEAFF
CDR3nt: TGTGCCAGCAGCTTATCGGAGGTTCCCAACACTGAAGCTTTCTTT

d_gene: .
j_gene: TRBJ1-1
v_gene: TRBV18
abundance: few
CDR3aa: CASSPPGVNRGTEAFF
CDR3nt: TGTGCCAGCTCACCACCAGGGGTGAACCGGGGGACTGAAGCTTTCTTT

d_gene: .
j_gene: TRBJ2-5
v_gene: TRBV14
abundance: .
CDR3aa: CASSQDYNERTQYF
CDR3nt: TGTGCCAGCAGCCAAGATTACAATGAAAGGACCCAGTACTTC

d_gene: .
j_gene: TRBJ1-1
v_gene: TRBV1
abundance: few
CDR3aa: CASSQDPTVTIEAFF
CDR3nt: TGCGCCAGCAGCCAAGATCCCACCGTGACCATTGAAGCTTTCTTT

d_gene: .
j_gene: TRBJ2-7
v_gene: TRBV6-8
abundance: few
CDR3aa: CASSYVGDPNEQYF
CDR3nt: TGTGCCAGCAGTTACGTGGGGGATCCCAACGAGCAGTACTTC

d_gene: .
j_gene: TRBJ1-1
v_gene: TRBV19
abundance: .
CDR3aa: CASSIAGGNTEVFF
CDR3nt: TGTGCCAGTAGTATAGCGGGTGGGAACACTGAAGTTTTCTTT

d_gene: .
j_gene: TRBJ1-2
v_gene: TRBV11-3
abundance: .
CDR3aa: CTSSPGQAIYGYTF
CDR3nt: TGTACCAGCAGCCCGGGACAAGCAATCTATGGCTACACCTTC

d_gene: .
j_gene: TRBJ1-4
v_gene: TRBV27
abundance: few
CDR3aa: CASSPFQDEKLFF
CDR3nt: TGTGCCAGCAGCCCCTTTCAGGATGAAAAACTGTTTTTT

d_gene: .
j_gene: TRBJ2-2
v_gene: TRBV6-8
abundance: .
CDR3aa: CASSHYTGELFF
CDR3nt: TGTGCCAGCAGTCACTACACCGGGGAGCTGTTTTTT

d_gene: TRBD2
j_gene: TRBJ2-1
v_gene: TRBV11-3
abundance: .
CDR3aa: CASSPPGGRNEQFF
CDR3nt: TGTGCCAGCAGCCCCCCGGGGGGGCGGAATGAGCAGTTCTTC

d_gene: .
j_gene: TRBJ2-5
v_gene: TRBV19
abundance: .
CDR3aa: CASSIGGAETQYF
CDR3nt: TGTGCCAGTAGTATTGGGGGGGCAGAGACCCAGTACTTC

d_gene: .
j_gene: TRBJ1-2
v_gene: TRBV6-8
abundance: .
CDR3aa: CASLDTGNYGYTF
CDR3nt: TGTGCCAGCTTGGATACGGGGAACTATGGCTACACCTTC

d_gene: TRBD2
j_gene: TRBJ2-3
v_gene: TRBV18
abundance: .
CDR3aa: CASSPRNSGGASTDTQYF
CDR3nt: TGTGCCAGCTCACCAAGAAACAGCGGGGGGGCTAGCACAGATACGCAGTATTTT

d_gene: .
j_gene: TRBJ2-2
v_gene: TRBV11-3
abundance: .
CDR3aa: CASSLGLRGRDTGELFF
CDR3nt: TGTGCCAGCAGCTTAGGGCTCCGGGGAAGGGACACCGGGGAGCTGTTTTTT

d_gene: .
j_gene: TRBJ2-1
v_gene: TRBV1
abundance: .
CDR3aa: CASSQEGPYNEQFF
CDR3nt: TGCGCCAGCAGCCAAGAAGGTCCCTACAATGAGCAGTTCTTC

d_gene: .
j_gene: TRBJ2-7
v_gene: TRBV29-1
abundance: .
CDR3aa: CSVGQGTHEQYF
CDR3nt: TGCAGCGTTGGGCAGGGGACCCACGAGCAGTACTTC

d_gene: TRBD2
j_gene: TRBJ2-3
v_gene: TRBV10-2
abundance: few
CDR3aa: CASSSGLAGANTQYF
CDR3nt: TGCGCCAGCAGCTCCGGACTAGCGGGGGCCAATACGCAGTATTTT